Given below is one T cell receptor (beta chain) in context. Per the original methods: Estimation of nucleated cell counts was performed using reference gene primer amplification. Some clones are missing from TCRdb's copy, which holds only in-frame ones; the method was immunoSEQ multiplex PCR. The V and J calls and clone size are taken from that table; D and trimming were inferred from the DNA. The sample holds hundreds of thousands of clones, nearly 85% seen once. Germline-derived CDR1 and CDR2 are MGHDK and SYGVNS. The trim removed 3 bases at V and 9 bases at J, leaving 6 bases unmatched. The CDR3 length is 15 residues. This entry is derived from a study of blood T cell repertoires in COVID-19. Study summary: The origin of the acute and convalescent COVID-19 samples was the United States, Italy and Spain.

This sequence was found in a human donor in a cohort sampled during active COVID-19. This chain uses TRBV25-1 with TRBJ2-1; TRBD1 matches 12 bases. Sequencing was carried out using peripheral blood. This chain's CDR3 is CASSDPRDRGREQFF. CDR3 sequence (DNA): TGTGCCAGCAGTGATCCCCGGGACAGGGGGCGTGAGCAGTTCTTC. Variable domain in full (rest from reference TRBV25-1 and TRBJ2-1): EADIYQTPRYLVIGTGKKITLECSQTMGHDKMYWYQQDPGMELHLIHYSYGVNSTEKGDLSSESTVSRIRTEHFPLTLESARPSHTSQYLCASSDPRDRGREQFFGPGTRLTVL.